A single sample is the source of the 18 T cell receptor beta chains below, sequenced in a study of PD-L1 blockade in urothelial cancer. Here immunoSEQ multiplex PCR was the method, and the copy in TCRdb shows in-frame clones only, minus some. Of about 52,000 clones detected, over 75% appear once; the ten largest clones hold 5.5% to 7%. Here the sequenced sample was PBMCs, taken around atezolizumab (anti-PD-L1) treatment. The receptors come from a man aged 40-49 years with urothelial cancer.

This clone has a handful of counts. The rearrangement joins TRBV28 to TRBJ1-3, with D possibly being TRBD1 (5 bases). The CDR3 is 15 residues long. Germline V CDR1 and CDR2: MDHEN, SYDVKM. Between the trimmed V and J ends, which lost 8 bases and 2 bases, there was a span of 16 bases. The CDR3: CASADSVITGNTIYF. The CDR3 bases are TGTGCCAGCGCCGACAGCGTAATCACTGGAAACACCATATATTTT.

This chain links TRBV30 with TRBJ1-6; D uncertain. The CDR3 is 14 residues long. In germline, CDR1 is GTSNPN, CDR2 SVGIG (reference sequence). Trimming cost V 0 bases and J 7 bases, with 10 bases left between them. Written as DNA, the CDR3 is TGTGCCTGGAGTGTACTTATAGCAAATTCACCCCTCCACTTT. Its translation: CAWSVLIANSPLHF. Supplemented by reference TRBV30 and TRBJ1-6, the full variable domain reads SQTIHQWPATLVQPVGSPLSLECTVEGTSNPNLYWYRQAAGRGLQLLFYSVGIGQISSEVPQNLSASRPQDRQFILSSKKLLLSDSGFYLCAWSVLIANSPLHFGNGTRLTVT.

The CDR3: CASSPRLRDRGKEENTIYF. In nucleotides, the CDR3 is TGTGCCAGTAGTCCCCGGCTGAGGGACAGGGGGAAGGAAGAAAACACCATATATTTT. V is TRBV19 and J is TRBJ1-3; 11 nucleotides agree with TRBD1. The V gene end was trimmed by 5 bases and the J gene end by 6 bases; junction bases not matched to a gene: 18. Germline CDR1 is LNHDA and CDR2 is SQIVND (reference sequence). This CDR3 has 19 residues.

The V call is TRBV25-1, the J call TRBJ1-1; D remains ambiguous. The CDR3 consists of 10 residues. The V gene's germline CDR1 is MGHDK and CDR2 SYGVNS. The V and J ends lost 7 bases and 6 bases respectively, with 6 bases between them. Written as DNA, the CDR3 is TGTGCCAGCATGTCATCTGAAGCTTTCTTT. Translating gives CASMSSEAFF.

The chain recombines TRBV28 with TRBJ1-1; no clear D gene. Trimming shortened V by 3 bases and J by 2 bases, and 13 bases separated the two germline ends. CDR1 MDHEN and CDR2 SYDVKM come from the germline V gene. This CDR3 has 15 amino acids. The CDR3 DNA follows: TGTGCCAGCAGTTTGGAGGGCGGGAAAAACACTGAAGCTTTCTTT. This sequence encodes CASSLEGGKNTEAFF.

This clone has just one count. The chain has TRBV28 and TRBJ2-7; 12 nucleotides match TRBD2. Germline CDR1 MDHEN, CDR2 SYDVKM. The V segment lost 4 bases and the J segment 1 base; nucleotides outside the gene matches: 2. This CDR3 has 15 amino acids. The CDR3 spells CASSSTSGGSYEQYF. For the CDR3, the DNA is TGTGCCAGCAGTTCGACTAGCGGGGGTTCCTACGAGCAGTACTTC.

Only one count was recorded for this clone. J is TRBJ2-2 and V is TRBV19; D uncertain. V lost 6 bases and J 1 base, leaving 9 bases between the germline ends. Per the germline V gene, CDR1 is LNHDA and CDR2 is SQIVND (reference sequence). The CDR3 covers 14 residues. CDR3 coding DNA: TGTGCCAGTAGCACTACCCAGAACACCGGGGAGCTGTTTTTT. This gives the protein CASSTTQNTGELFF.

This chain uses TRBV5-1 with TRBJ2-5; maybe TRBD1 (6 bases). This CDR3 contains 13 residues. Per the germline V gene, CDR1 is SGHRS and CDR2 is YFSETQ. Trimming removed 2 bases from V and 2 bases from J, with 7 bases in between. The CDR3 DNA follows: TGCGCCAGCAGCTTCAGGGGACAAGAGACCCAGTACTTC. Its translation: CASSFRGQETQYF. Looking up the rest from reference TRBV5-1 and TRBJ2-5 gives the full variable domain: KAGVTQTPRYLIKTRGQQVTLSCSPISGHRSVSWYQQTPGQGLQFLFEYFSETQRNKGNFPGRFSGRQFSNSRSEMNVSTLELGDSALYLCASSFRGQETQYFGPGTRLLVL.

This clone was observed a handful of times. V and J are TRBV10-2 and TRBJ1-1, with a tentative D call TRBD1 (5 bases). From germline, CDR1 is WSHSY and CDR2 SAAADI. Trimming pared 6 bases from V and 5 bases from J, leaving 13 bases between. The CDR3 length is 13 residues. The CDR3 sequence is CASRTVAETEAFF. CDR3 DNA: TGCGCCAGCAGGACAGTGGCCGAGACTGAAGCTTTCTTT.

V gene TRBV11-1 combines with J gene TRBJ2-7, with a tentative D call TRBD1 (5 bases). V lost 4 bases to trimming and J lost 7 bases, with 17 bases between them. This CDR3 is 14 amino acids long. Germline CDR1 reads SGHAT; CDR2 reads FQDESV (reference sequence). The CDR3 sequence is CASSSLGRVDEQYF. The CDR3 DNA sequence: TGTGCCAGCAGCTCCTTAGGCAGGGTCGATGAGCAGTACTTC.

V gene TRBV4-1 combines with J gene TRBJ2-1; 8 nucleotides align to TRBD2. Germline lookup yields CDR1 MGHRA and CDR2 YSYEKL. The CDR3 consists of 15 residues. V shed 0 bases, J shed 10 bases, and the junction held 8 bases outside the gene matches. CDR3 sequence: CASSQESPGRGEQFF. For the CDR3, the DNA is TGCGCCAGCAGCCAAGAATCCCCCGGGAGGGGGGAGCAGTTCTTC.

This chain uses TRBV29-1 with TRBJ2-2; weak D call: TRBD2 (6 bases). This CDR3 contains 12 residues. Germline CDR1 is SQVTM and CDR2 is ANQGSEA. The CDR3 coding sequence is TGCAGTGGAGGGCGGGGCACCGGGGAGCTGTTTTTT. It encodes CSGGRGTGELFF.

V gene TRBV28 combines with J gene TRBJ2-1; unclear D gene. In germline, CDR1 is MDHEN, CDR2 SYDVKM. V was pared by 3 bases and J by 4 bases, with 7 bases between. The CDR3 has 13 residues. CDR3 in amino acids: CASSFLQYNEQFF. CDR3 DNA sequence: TGTGCCAGCAGTTTCCTTCAGTACAATGAGCAGTTCTTC.

This chain connects TRBV6-1 to TRBJ2-7; TRBD2 might be the D (6 bases). The CDR3 runs 14 residues. Germline assignment: CDR1 MNHNS and CDR2 SASEGT. V shed 11 bases and J shed 1 base, with 18 bases lying between them. CDR3 region: CAAGRGQGSYEQYF. CDR3 in DNA: TGTGCCGCGGGAAGAGGGCAGGGATCCTACGAGCAGTACTTC.

This clone was seen only a few times. This sequence joins TRBV11-2 and TRBJ2-7; the D gene is possibly TRBD2 (7 bases). V lost 3 bases and J 7 bases, leaving 19 bases between the germline ends. In germline, CDR1 is SGHAT, CDR2 FQNNGV. The CDR3 is made up of 15 amino acids. For the CDR3, the DNA is TGTGCCAGCAGCTTTATTGGGGGGGGGCTTTTTGAGCAGTACTTC. Amino acids: CASSFIGGGLFEQYF.

V and J are TRBV7-3 and TRBJ1-2; 9 nucleotides match TRBD1. Germline V CDR1 and CDR2: SGHTA, FQGTGA. This CDR3 has 15 amino acids. V lost 0 bases, J lost 7 bases, and 6 bases stayed unmatched. CDR3 protein: CASSLTPGQGFGYTF. The CDR3 DNA is TGTGCCAGCAGCTTAACCCCGGGACAGGGTTTTGGCTACACCTTC.

J is TRBJ2-2 and V is TRBV6-1, with 8 bases lining up with TRBD1. The CDR3 extends over 15 amino acids. Germline CDR1 and CDR2: MNHNS and SASEGT. V gave up 2 bases and J gave up 4 bases; unmatched junction bases: 3. As DNA, the CDR3 is TGTGCCAGCAGTGAACCCAGGGGGCCCACCGGGGAGCTGTTTTTT. Amino acids: CASSEPRGPTGELFF.

V and J are TRBV5-5 and TRBJ1-3; the D gene is possibly TRBD1 (5 bases). The germline gives CDR1 SGHKS, CDR2 YYEKEE (reference sequence). Trimming stripped 0 bases from V and 3 bases from J, with 10 bases between. CDR3 length: 15 amino acids. The CDR3 DNA sequence: TGTGCCAGCAGCTTGGCCGGGGGACTTGGAAACACCATATATTTT. Translated: CASSLAGGLGNTIYF.